The 7 T cell receptor beta chains below come from one sample, sequenced in a study of metastatic and nonmetastatic thyroid tumors. All patients were treatment-naive before thyroid surgery. MiXCR reprocessed the PCR reads for TCRdb. The sample holds about 25,000 clones, roughly 20% seen once. The sample was blood. These receptors came from a male donor with papillary thyroid cancer or a benign thyroid nodule (not recorded which). Some clones in this sample may be carry-over from other donors' samples.

This clone was seen more than once but under ten times. A much bigger clone sits one base away, suggesting this may be a read error. V usage is TRBV24-1 and J usage is TRBJ2-1, with D tentatively TRBD2 (5 bases). The CDR3 has 11 residues. In germline, CDR1 is KGHDR, CDR2 SFDVKD. V gave up 3 bases and J gave up 9 bases, with 5 bases separating them. The CDR3 reads CATSDGSEQFF. DNA for the CDR3: TGTGCCACCAGTGATGGGAGTGAGCAGTTCTTC.

The sample holds many counts of this clone. The rearrangement links TRBV9 to TRBJ1-5; no clear D gene. Germline V CDR1 and CDR2: SGDLS, YYNGEE. V gave up 3 bases and J gave up 0 bases, with 10 bases separating them. The CDR3 covers 15 residues. DNA of the CDR3: TGTGCCAGCAGCGAATCGGGTTATAGCAATCAGCCCCAGCATTTT. Its protein is CASSESGYSNQPQHF.

This clone has ten or more counts. The J gene is TRBJ2-3, the V gene TRBV7-2; D is ambiguous. The V gene's germline CDR1 is SGHTA and CDR2 FQGNSA. The CDR3 sequence is 13 residues long. The germline V and J ends were trimmed by 1 base and 1 base, with 3 bases remaining between them. The CDR3 nucleotides are TGTGCCAGCAGCTTAGTCCGCACAGATACGCAGTATTTT. Encoded protein: CASSLVRTDTQYF.

This clone turned up a few times. A much larger clone sits a single nucleotide away, making a read error possible. At the DNA level, this CDR3 is encoded by other sequences in the same sample as well. The chain carries TRBV30 and TRBJ2-3; a weak D match, TRBD2 (6 bases). The germline CDR1 and CDR2 sequences are GTSNPN and SVGIG (reference sequence). The CDR3 totals 14 residues. Trimming left V 3 bases short and J 5 bases short, with 15 bases between. The CDR3 DNA follows: TGTGCCTGGAGCCGCGCACCGCGGGGAGATACGCAGTATTTT. Its translation: CAWSRAPRGDTQYF.

This clone was recorded at least ten times. The chain is built from TRBV15 and TRBJ2-5; D is possibly TRBD1 or TRBD2 (5 bases each). Trimming stripped 4 bases from V and 7 bases from J, with 34 bases between. This CDR3 is 20 amino acids long. CDR1 and CDR2 (germline): LNHNV, YYDKDF (reference sequence). The CDR3 DNA reads as TGTGCCACCAGCATGCTAGGTTATACTGGGGCAACGGGGTTGGTAGGGACCCAGTACTTC. Its protein is CATSMLGYTGATGLVGTQYF.

This clone was seen more than once but under ten times. The chain recombines TRBV10-3 with TRBJ2-5; 8 nucleotides match TRBD1. CDR1 ENHRY and CDR2 SYGVKD come from the germline V gene. The V and J ends lost 6 bases and 2 bases, in that order; junction bases with no gene match: 8. The CDR3 is 15 amino acids. The CDR3 is CAISSRQGPQETQYF. In nucleotides, the CDR3 is TGTGCCATCAGCTCGAGACAGGGGCCGCAAGAGACCCAGTACTTC.

In its sample, this clone was seen many times. The rearrangement links TRBV7-2 to TRBJ2-7; the match to TRBD2 covers 7 bases. The ends lost 5 bases at V and 4 bases at J; junction bases unmatched: 8. Germline V gene sequence: CDR1 SGHTA, CDR2 FQGNSA. This CDR3 has 14 residues. The CDR3 is CASSVSGSRYEQYF. For the CDR3, the DNA is TGTGCCAGCAGCGTTAGCGGGTCGAGGTACGAGCAGTACTTC.